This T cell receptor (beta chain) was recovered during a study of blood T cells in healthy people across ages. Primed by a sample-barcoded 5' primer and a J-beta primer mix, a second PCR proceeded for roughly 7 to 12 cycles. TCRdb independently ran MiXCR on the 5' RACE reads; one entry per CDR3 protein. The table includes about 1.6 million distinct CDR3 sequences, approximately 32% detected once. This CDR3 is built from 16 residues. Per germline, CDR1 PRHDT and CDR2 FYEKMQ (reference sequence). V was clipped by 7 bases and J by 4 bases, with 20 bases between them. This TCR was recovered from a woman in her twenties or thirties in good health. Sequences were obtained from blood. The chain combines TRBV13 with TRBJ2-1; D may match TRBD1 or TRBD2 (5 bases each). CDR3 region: CASTNLFGDAYNEQFF. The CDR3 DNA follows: TGTGCCAGCACAAACCTGTTCGGGGACGCATACAATGAGCAGTTCTTC.